The 25 T cell receptor beta chains reported below all come from one sample, sequenced in a study of shared clonotypes between healthy human individuals. CD45RO-negative, CCR7-selected cells formed the naive CD8 fraction, which excluded terminally differentiated effector memory CD45RA+ cells. Assay used: immunoSEQ multiplex PCR; TCRdb lists only in-frame clones, some missing. The sample lists around 640,000 clones, roughly 95% occurring once. Specimen: naive CD8+ T cells sorted from blood. The receptor set was obtained from a woman under 40 in good health.

V usage is TRBV14 and J usage is TRBJ2-1; 9 nucleotides align to TRBD2. Germline lookup yields CDR1 SGHDN and CDR2 FVKESK. Trimming removed 5 bases from V and 5 bases from J; junction bases left unmatched: 10. CDR3 size: 16 residues. CDR3 DNA: TGTGCCAGCAGCTCAATAGCGGGAGAGAAGGACAATGAGCAGTTCTTC. It translates to CASSSIAGEKDNEQFF.

Worth noting for this clone: This sample includes further DNA sequences coding for the same CDR3. The chain uses TRBV27 and TRBJ2-3, with D hard to call. The CDR3 sequence is 12 residues long. V was cut by 5 bases and J by 2 bases, with 5 bases left in between. Looked up from germline, CDR1 is MNHEY and CDR2 is SMNVEV (reference sequence). CDR3 residues: CASSPSTDTQYF. CDR3 DNA sequence: TGTGCCAGCAGTCCATCCACAGATACGCAGTATTTT.

The chain uses TRBV4-1 and TRBJ2-7; D unclear. The ends were cut back, 3 bases at V and 0 bases at J, with 12 bases in the middle. CDR1 and CDR2 from the germline V gene are MGHRA and YSYEKL. CDR3 length: 15 residues. The CDR3 nucleotides are TGCGCCAGCAGCCAGGGTGTCCCGAGCTCCTACGAGCAGTACTTC. It codes for CASSQGVPSSYEQYF.

The chain combines TRBV30 with TRBJ2-1, with 8 bases aligning to TRBD2. Germline V gene lookup returns CDR1 GTSNPN and CDR2 SVGIG (reference sequence). This CDR3 contains 13 residues. With 8 bases clipped from V and 2 bases from J, the junction kept 5 bases outside the gene matches. The CDR3 nucleotides are TGTGCCAGCAGCGGGGGCACCTACAATGAGCAGTTCTTC. Encoded protein: CASSGGTYNEQFF.

This rearrangement joins TRBV5-1 to TRBJ1-1; TRBD1 aligns across 9 bases. After removal of 5 bases from V and 1 base from J, the junction contained 3 bases not matched to a gene. Germline-derived CDR1 and CDR2 are SGHRS and YFSETQ. This CDR3 is 14 amino acids long. The CDR3 is CASRTTGGNTEAFF. The CDR3 DNA sequence: TGCGCCAGCAGAACGACAGGGGGGAACACTGAAGCTTTCTTT.

The V gene is TRBV9, the J gene TRBJ2-1, with TRBD2 matching 7 bases. The CDR3 consists of 16 residues. J lost 0 bases, V lost 1 base, and 4 bases had no gene match. Germline lookup yields CDR1 SGDLS and CDR2 YYNGEE. The CDR3 sequence is CASSVRASGSYNEQFF. CDR3 coding DNA: TGTGCCAGCAGCGTACGGGCTAGCGGCTCCTACAATGAGCAGTTCTTC.

V gene TRBV6-5 combines with J gene TRBJ1-1; 7 bases fit TRBD1. The V and J ends lost 0 bases and 0 bases, in that order; junction bases with no gene match: 1. The CDR3 is 15 residues long. Germline loops: CDR1 MNHEY, CDR2 SVGAGI. Here the CDR3 reads CASSYSGTVNTEAFF. The CDR3 region has the DNA TGTGCCAGCAGTTACTCCGGGACAGTGAACACTGAAGCTTTCTTT.

This sequence joins TRBV5-8 and TRBJ2-7; D is unresolved. CDR3 length: 14 amino acids. V shed 0 bases and J shed 1 base, with 8 bases lying between them. Germline-derived CDR1 and CDR2 are SGHTS and YDEGEE. The CDR3 here is CASSLDSGSYEQYF. DNA for the CDR3: TGTGCCAGCAGCTTGGACTCTGGATCCTACGAGCAGTACTTC.

The rearrangement joins TRBV19 to TRBJ2-5, with D maybe TRBD2 (5 bases). The CDR3 is 16 amino acids. V dropped 0 bases and J dropped 2 bases, with 13 bases sitting between them. Per the germline V gene, CDR1 is LNHDA and CDR2 is SQIVND (reference sequence). For the CDR3, the DNA is TGTGCCAGTAGTATAGACCGGGATTCCTTTCAAGAGACCCAGTACTTC. This translates into CASSIDRDSFQETQYF.

Written as DNA, the CDR3 is TGTGCCAGCAGCGTAGGAGGATTTCTGAACACTGAAGCTTTCTTT. It translates to CASSVGGFLNTEAFF. The chain combines TRBV9 with TRBJ1-1; D gene ambiguous. Between the trimmed V and J ends, which lost 0 bases and 0 bases, there was a span of 9 bases. The CDR3 is 15 amino acids. Germline assignment: CDR1 SGDLS and CDR2 YYNGEE. Filled out from reference TRBV9 and TRBJ1-1, the complete variable domain reads DSGVTQTPKHLITATGQRVTLRCSPRSGDLSVYWYQQSLDQGLQFLIQYYNGEERAKGNILERFSAQQFPDLHSELNLSSLELGDSALYFCASSVGGFLNTEAFFGQGTRLTVV.

This chain joins TRBV18 and TRBJ2-5; perhaps TRBD2 as D (6 bases). CDR1 is KGHSH and CDR2 is LQKENI in the germline V gene. This CDR3 spans 13 amino acids. V shed 3 bases and J shed 5 bases, with 10 bases lying between them. The CDR3 nucleotides read TGTGCCAGCTCACCCGAGGCGGGGGAGACCCAGTACTTC. Translating it yields CASSPEAGETQYF.

This clone has a single count. The rearrangement links TRBV29-1 to TRBJ2-7; 9 bases align to TRBD1. Trimming took 8 bases from V and 2 from J; bases not matched to a gene: 7. The CDR3 covers 13 residues. The germline V gene encodes CDR1 SQVTM and CDR2 ANQGSEA. CDR3 residues: CSIQDRGAYEQYF. Here the CDR3 DNA reads TGCAGCATCCAGGACAGGGGAGCCTACGAGCAGTACTTC.

The chain links TRBV4-1 to TRBJ2-1, with 9 bases lining up with TRBD2. In germline, CDR1 is MGHRA, CDR2 YSYEKL. The CDR3 is 19 amino acids. V shed 6 bases, J shed 9 bases, and the junction held 24 bases outside the gene matches. The CDR3 DNA is TGCGCCAGCAGGGTAAGGTTCCGATCTCTAGCGGGACTGGACTTTGAGCAGTTCTTC. Translated: CASRVRFRSLAGLDFEQFF.

The V gene is TRBV15, the J gene TRBJ1-5; D unclear. Germline V gene sequence: CDR1 LNHNV, CDR2 YYDKDF (reference sequence). V lost 3 bases to trimming and J lost 6 bases, with 9 bases between them. This CDR3 has 13 amino acids. CDR3 residues: CATSSAGFQPQHF. CDR3 sequence (DNA): TGTGCCACCAGCAGTGCGGGTTTTCAGCCCCAGCATTTT.

This chain links TRBV28 with TRBJ2-7, with 11 positions matching TRBD1. The CDR3 spans 15 residues. CDR1 is MDHEN, CDR2 SYDVKM, per germline. V gave up 3 bases and J gave up 4 bases; unmatched junction bases: 5. The CDR3, as DNA: TGTGCCAGCAGTTTGGGACAGGGGGTTTTTTACGAGCAGTACTTC. Amino acid sequence: CASSLGQGVFYEQYF.

The chain is built from TRBV28 and TRBJ2-7; possibly TRBD1 for D (6 bases). This CDR3 region has 16 residues. Trimming removed 5 bases at V and 5 bases at J, with 22 bases between. Germline loops: CDR1 MDHEN, CDR2 SYDVKM. CDR3 sequence reads: CASSGAYRVLGHEQYF. In nucleotides, the CDR3 is TGTGCCAGCAGTGGGGCGTACAGGGTGCTTGGCCACGAGCAGTACTTC.

The gene calls are TRBV27 and TRBJ1-2, with D possibly being TRBD1 (5 bases). The length of the CDR3 is 13 residues. Germline V gene sequence: CDR1 MNHEY, CDR2 SMNVEV (reference sequence). Trimming pared 3 bases from V and 6 bases from J, leaving 11 bases between. DNA for the CDR3: TGTGCCAGCAGTTTGGCGGGGGGTGATGGCTACACCTTC. Protein product: CASSLAGGDGYTF.

This clone showed up just once. The chain has TRBV29-1 and TRBJ2-1, with D perhaps TRBD2 (5 bases). CDR1 and CDR2 (germline): SQVTM, ANQGSEA. The CDR3 extends over 11 amino acids. The CDR3: CTIPEGNEQFF. The CDR3 bases are TGCACCATCCCCGAGGGCAATGAGCAGTTCTTC.

The gene calls are TRBV2 and TRBJ2-7, with 7 bases matching TRBD1. The CDR3 runs 15 residues. Germline V gene data show CDR1 as SNHLY and CDR2 as FYNNEI. Trimming at V came to 4 bases and at J to 1 base, leaving 7 bases not matched to a gene. Written as DNA, the CDR3 is TGTGCCAGCAGTGCGTCCGGGACAGCATCCTACGAGCAGTACTTC. Amino acid sequence: CASSASGTASYEQYF. Combining the CDR3 with reference TRBV2 and TRBJ2-7 gives the whole variable domain EPEVTQTPSHQVTQMGQEVILRCVPISNHLYFYWYRQILGQKVEFLVSFYNNEISEKSEIFDDQFSVERPDGSNFTLKIRSTKLEDSAMYFCASSASGTASYEQYFGPGTRLTVT.

The CDR3 region is CASRKIGTSGKETQYF. The CDR3, as DNA: TGTGCCAGCAGGAAAATAGGGACTAGCGGAAAAGAGACCCAGTACTTC. This rearrangement joins TRBV27 to TRBJ2-5, with 11 bases fitting TRBD2. With 6 bases clipped from V and 3 bases from J, the junction kept 9 bases outside the gene matches. Germline CDR1 reads MNHEY; CDR2 reads SMNVEV (reference sequence). The CDR3 length is 16 residues.

The rearrangement joins TRBV2 to TRBJ1-5; no definite D call. V was clipped by 3 bases and J by 0 bases, with 6 bases between them. The CDR3 spans 14 residues. CDR1 is SNHLY and CDR2 is FYNNEI in the germline V gene. The CDR3 loop is CASSDPDSNQPQHF. CDR3 in DNA: TGTGCCAGCAGTGATCCCGATAGCAATCAGCCCCAGCATTTT.

The chain links TRBV28 to TRBJ2-5; 7 nucleotides line up with TRBD2. The J call may be incorrect, as the DNA end agrees better with TRBJ2-7. The CDR3 length is 16 residues. CDR1 and CDR2 from the germline V gene are MDHEN and SYDVKM. The CDR3 loop is CASSPIPWGGSYEQYF. In DNA form, the CDR3 reads TGTGCCAGCAGTCCGATCCCCTGGGGGGGCTCCTACGAGCAGTACTTC.

The rearrangement joins TRBV4-1 to TRBJ2-7, with D uncertain. CDR1 MGHRA and CDR2 YSYEKL come from the germline V gene. V was trimmed by 4 bases and J by 3 bases, leaving 13 bases between them. There are 14 residues in the CDR3. The CDR3 region has the DNA TGCGCCAGCAGCCCCGGTAGTTCAAACTACGAGCAGTACTTC. Translated: CASSPGSSNYEQYF.

The gene calls are TRBV6-5 and TRBJ2-1; 8 bases fit TRBD2. The CDR3 is made up of 16 amino acids. Germline V gene sequence: CDR1 MNHEY, CDR2 SVGAGI. The junction had 10 bases not matched to a gene; V was cut back by 0 bases and J by 9 bases. Written as DNA, the CDR3 is TGTGCCAGCAGTTACTCGAGCGGGGGTTTGGAATCTGAGCAGTTCTTC. Encoded protein: CASSYSSGGLESEQFF.

V usage is TRBV27 and J usage is TRBJ2-2, with TRBD2 as a possible D gene (6 bases). From germline, CDR1 is MNHEY and CDR2 SMNVEV (reference sequence). CDR3 size: 14 residues. With 3 bases removed from V and 4 bases from J, the gap between germline ends came to 9 bases. DNA for the CDR3: TGTGCCAGCAGTTTTGCGGGAAGCACCGGGGAGCTGTTTTTT. Translated, it gives CASSFAGSTGELFF.